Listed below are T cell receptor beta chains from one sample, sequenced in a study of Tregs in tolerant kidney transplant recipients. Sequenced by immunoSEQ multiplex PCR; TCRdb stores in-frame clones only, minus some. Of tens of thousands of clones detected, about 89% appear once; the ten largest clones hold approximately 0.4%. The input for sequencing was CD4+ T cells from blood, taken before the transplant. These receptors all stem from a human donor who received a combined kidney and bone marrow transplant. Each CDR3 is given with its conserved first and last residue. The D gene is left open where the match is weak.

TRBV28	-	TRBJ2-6	TGTGCCAGCAGTTCGTCAACAGGGTCTGGGGCCAACGTCCTGACTTTC	CASSSSTGSGANVLTF
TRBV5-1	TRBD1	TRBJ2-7	TGCGCCAGCAGCTTCTACAGGGGTACCTACGAGCAGTACTTC	CASSFYRGTYEQYF
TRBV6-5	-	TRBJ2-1	TGTGCCAGCAGAAGGACTTCGAGCTCCTACAATGAGCAGTTCTTC	CASRRTSSSYNEQFF
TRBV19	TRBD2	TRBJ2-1	TGTGCCAGTAGTATATTCGCGGGAGGGCCCCCTGAGCAGTTCTTC	CASSIFAGGPPEQFF
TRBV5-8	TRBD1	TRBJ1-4	TGTGCCAGCAGCTTGGGGGACAGAAGTAATGAAAAACTGTTTTTT	CASSLGDRSNEKLFF
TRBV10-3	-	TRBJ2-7	TGTGCCATCAGTGCCTACAGGGACGAGCAGTACTTC	CAISAYRDEQYF
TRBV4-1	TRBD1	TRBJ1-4	TGCGCCAGCAGCCAAGCCGACAGGGCTAATGAAAAACTGTTTTTT	CASSQADRANEKLFF
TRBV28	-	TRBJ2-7	TGTGCCAGCAGTTTTCGGGAGCGGGAGCAGTACTTC	CASSFREREQYF
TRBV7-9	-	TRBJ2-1	TGTGCCAGCAGCGCCAGGGCGCCAAGGTGGAATGAGCAGTTCTTC	CASSARAPRWNEQFF
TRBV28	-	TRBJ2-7	TGTGCCAGCAGTTCCGCCGGGACACCTTTTGAGCAGTACTTC	CASSSAGTPFEQYF
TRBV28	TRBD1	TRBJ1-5	TGTGCCAGCTGGGCGCGACAGGGCGTCGCGGGAAATCAGCCCCAGCATTTT	CASWARQGVAGNQPQHF
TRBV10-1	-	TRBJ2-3	TGCGCCAGCAGTGACTCCCCCTCGGAGGATACGCAGTATTTT	CASSDSPSEDTQYF
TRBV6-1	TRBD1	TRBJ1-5	TGTGCCAGCAGCAGGGGGAGGCCCCAGCATTTT	CASSRGRPQHF
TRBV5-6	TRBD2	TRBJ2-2	TGTGCCAGCAGCTTCGAACTAGCGGGATTTTCCGGGGAGCTGTTTTTT	CASSFELAGFSGELFF
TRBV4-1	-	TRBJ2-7	TGCGCCAGCAGCGAAACAGGGGGGGACGAGCAGTACTTC	CASSETGGDEQYF
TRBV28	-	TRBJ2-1	TGTGCCAGCACCCCGTCTAGCAGCGACTACAATGAGCAGTTCTTC	CASTPSSSDYNEQFF
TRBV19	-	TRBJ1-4	TGTGCCAGTACCACTTCTGGCGAGGCTAATGAAAAACTGTTTTTT	CASTTSGEANEKLFF
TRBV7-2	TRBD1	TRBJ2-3	TGTGCCAGCAGCGCAAGGACAGGGGGGATAGATACGCAGTATTTT	CASSARTGGIDTQYF
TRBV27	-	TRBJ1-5	TGTGCCAGCAGCCTGGCGGGTGGTCAGCCCCAGCATTTT	CASSLAGGQPQHF
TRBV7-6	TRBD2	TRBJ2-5	TGTGCCAGCAGCTCCCCTGGGAGGGAAAAAGGAGAGACCCAGTACTTC	CASSSPGREKGETQYF
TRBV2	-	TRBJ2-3	TGTGCCAGCAGAGTAGAGAAGAGTAGCACAGATACGCAGTATTTT	CASRVEKSSTDTQYF
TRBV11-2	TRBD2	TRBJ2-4	TGTGCCAGCAGCTTGAGCGGGGACAAAAACATTCAGTACTTC	CASSLSGDKNIQYF
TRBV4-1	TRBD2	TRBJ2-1	TGCGCCAGCAGCCAAGATCCTGCTAGCGGGACAGAGTTCTTC	CASSQDPASGTEFF
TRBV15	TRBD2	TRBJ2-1	TGTGCCACCAGCCTTCCTGGGGCGGGAGTTTCCAATGAGCAGTTCTTC	CATSLPGAGVSNEQFF
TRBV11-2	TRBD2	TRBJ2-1	TGTGCCAGCAGCTTCCGGACTAGCGATAACAATGAGCAGTTCTTC	CASSFRTSDNNEQFF
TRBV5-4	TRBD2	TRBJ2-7	TGTGCCAGCAGCGAAACTAGCGGGAGGTGGCACGAGCAGTACTTC	CASSETSGRWHEQYF
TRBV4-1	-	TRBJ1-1	TGCGCCAGCAGTCCCTCGGCGGGTCGGGGCACTGAAGCTTTCTTT	CASSPSAGRGTEAFF
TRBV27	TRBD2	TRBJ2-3	TGTGCCAGCAGTATAGCTAGCGGGGCTAGCACAGATACGCAGTATTTT	CASSIASGASTDTQYF
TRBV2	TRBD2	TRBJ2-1	TGTGCCAGCATCAGGACTAGCGGGATCAACAATGAGCAGTTCTTC	CASIRTSGINNEQFF
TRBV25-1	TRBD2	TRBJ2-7	TGTGCCAGCAGTGAATACCGACTAGCGGGAGCCTACGAGCAGTACTTC	CASSEYRLAGAYEQYF
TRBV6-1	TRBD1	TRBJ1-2	TGTGCCAGCCTGGAGGGGACAGCTAACTATGGCTACACCTTC	CASLEGTANYGYTF
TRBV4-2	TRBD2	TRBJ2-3	TGTGCCAGCAGCCCCCTCACGGCGGGAGCCAGAGATACGCAGTATTTT	CASSPLTAGARDTQYF
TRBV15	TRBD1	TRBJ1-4	TGTGCCACCAGCACCCCGACAGGGCCGGTGATCGCAAAACTGTTTTTT	CATSTPTGPVIAKLFF
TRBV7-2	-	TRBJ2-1	TGTGCCAGCAGCTTAGGGATGGCAGGGGATAATGAGCAGTTCTTC	CASSLGMAGDNEQFF
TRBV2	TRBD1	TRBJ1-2	TGTGCCAGCAGCCTCCGACAGGGAAACTATGGCTACACCTTC	CASSLRQGNYGYTF
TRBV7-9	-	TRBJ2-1	TGTGCCAGCAGCTCATTCCGGGACTCCTACAATGAGCAGTTCTTC	CASSSFRDSYNEQFF
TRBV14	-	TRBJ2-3	TGTGCCAGCAGCCTAACAGGTTCCCCAGATACGCAGTATTTT	CASSLTGSPDTQYF
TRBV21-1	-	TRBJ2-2	TGTGCCAGCAGCAACGACGGGATCGCGAACACCGGGGAGCTGTTTTTT	CASSNDGIANTGELFF
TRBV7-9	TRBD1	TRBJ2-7	TGTGCCAGCAGCAGCGGACAGGCATACAACGAGCAGTACTTC	CASSSGQAYNEQYF
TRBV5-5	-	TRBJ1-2	TGTGCCAGCAGCTTCGCAGGGGTTGACTATGGCTACACCTTC	CASSFAGVDYGYTF
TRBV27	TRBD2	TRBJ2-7	TGTGCCAGCAGTTTCCGACTAGCGGGTATCGGTGGGGGAATCTACGAGCAGTACTTC	CASSFRLAGIGGGIYEQYF
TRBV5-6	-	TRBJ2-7	TGTGCCAGCAGCTTGTTGAGGAACTACGAGCAGTACTTC	CASSLLRNYEQYF
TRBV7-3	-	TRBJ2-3	TGTGCCAGCAGCTTAGGGCGGGCCCCCACAGATACGCAGTATTTT	CASSLGRAPTDTQYF
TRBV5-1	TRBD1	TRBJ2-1	TGCGCCAGCAGCTTGATGGGACAGGGTGGAAATGAGCAGTTCTTC	CASSLMGQGGNEQFF
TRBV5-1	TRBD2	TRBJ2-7	TGCGCCAGCAGCCACGGGACTAACGGGGAGCAGTACTTC	CASSHGTNGEQYF
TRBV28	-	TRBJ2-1	TGTGCCAGCAGTTCGACAGACAATGAGCAGTTCTTC	CASSSTDNEQFF
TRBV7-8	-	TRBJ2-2	TGTGCCAGCAGCTTAGGGGTACAACTAATCACCGGGGAGCTGTTTTTT	CASSLGVQLITGELFF
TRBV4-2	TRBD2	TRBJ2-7	TGTGCCAGCAGCCAACTGGGTGGGACTAGCGGATACGAGCAGTACTTC	CASSQLGGTSGYEQYF